This T cell receptor (beta chain) was documented in a study of cytomegalovirus exposure and HLA in healthy donors. The PCR ran on 60 Vbeta and 13 Jbeta primers. Data came from immunoSEQ multiplex PCR; TCRdb stores just in-frame clones and leaves some out. The data show 130,000 or so clones, with 84% seen just once and under 3% held by the top ten. The germline gives CDR1 LNHDA, CDR2 SQIVND (reference sequence). This CDR3 comprises 13 residues. Trimming took 4 bases from V and 2 from J, leaving 8 bases between them. This TCR came from a woman between 18 and 29 years old in good health and CMV-seropositive. This chain joins TRBV19 and TRBJ2-5; D gene ambiguous. Material: PBMCs. The CDR3 protein is CASSTDTQETQYF. In nucleotides, the CDR3 is TGTGCCAGTAGTACTGACACTCAAGAGACCCAGTACTTC.